This T cell receptor beta chain was sequenced in a study of CD8+CD57+ T cells in acquired aplastic anemia. Study outcomes and limitations: Common to patients and controls were twenty-nine CD8+ CDR3 sequences.

Trimming took 1 base from V and 11 from J, leaving 11 bases between them. The length of the CDR3 is 13 residues. From germline, CDR1 is LGHDT and CDR2 YNNKEL (reference sequence). Concerning this clonotype itself: The antigen is unknown.

Investigators profiled TCR beta VDJ and CDR3 from genomic DNA template. TCRdb reprocessed the reads via MiXCR and lists one record per CDR3 protein. The table shows about 48,000 distinct CDR3 sequences, with roughly 69% occurring only once. The sample comprised sorted CD4+, CD8+, or CD8+CD57+ T cells (not recorded which) from PBMCs. The chain is built from TRBV3-1 and TRBJ1-4; possibly TRBD1 for D (6 bases). The origin of this receptor is a human donor in good health, serving as a control. CDR3 residues: CASSQGGLGKLFF. DNA for the CDR3: TGTGCCAGCAGCCAAGGGGGGCTGGGGAAACTGTTTTTT.